The next 14 T cell receptor beta chains were all read from a single sample in a study of blood T cell repertoires in COVID-19 (dated by TCRdb to 2018 to 2020). Library creation used the immunoSEQ multiplex PCR assay. TCRdb holds this immuneACCESS table with in-frame rearrangements only. Some clones are missing; in checked studies, unresolved V genes explain under half, and the rest has no known cause. Across this sample there are roughly 130,000 clones, with 84% seen only once. Together, the top ten hold over 9% of the sample. The sequenced sample was peripheral blood. The receptors stem from an older woman with acute or convalescent COVID-19.

The chain carries TRBV25-1 and TRBJ2-3, with TRBD2 identical over 8 bases. The germline V gene encodes CDR1 MGHDK and CDR2 SYGVNS. The CDR3 is 15 amino acids. Trimming at V came to 4 bases and at J to 5 bases, leaving 8 bases not matched to a gene. The CDR3 DNA reads TGTGCCAGCAGTGCACAAGGCGGGGGGTTAGATACGCAGTATTTT. This encodes CASSAQGGGLDTQYF.

This clone was seen a single time. J is TRBJ1-4 and V is TRBV27; a weak D match, TRBD1 (6 bases). The germline V and J ends were trimmed by 8 bases and 8 bases, with 18 bases remaining between them. Germline V gene sequence: CDR1 MNHEY, CDR2 SMNVEV (reference sequence). The CDR3 runs to 14 residues. The CDR3 spells CASGTGLGGEKLFF. CDR3 bases: TGTGCCAGCGGCACAGGGTTGGGAGGGGAAAAACTGTTTTTT.

In regard to this clone: Distinct nucleotide sequences in the sample also encode this CDR3. V gene TRBV18 combines with J gene TRBJ1-6; D unclear. V dropped 3 bases and J dropped 0 bases, with 3 bases sitting between them. In germline, CDR1 is KGHSH, CDR2 LQKENI. This CDR3 has 14 amino acids. The CDR3 sequence: CASSPSSYNSPLHF. CDR3 DNA: TGTGCCAGCTCACCCAGCTCCTATAATTCACCCCTCCACTTT.

J is TRBJ2-3 and V is TRBV3-1 (or the pseudogene TRBV3-2); 12 bases line up with TRBD2. Germline V gene lookup returns CDR1 LGHDT and CDR2 YNNKEL (reference sequence). The V segment lost 4 bases and the J segment 11 bases; nucleotides outside the gene matches: 13. The CDR3 extends over 16 amino acids. CDR3 DNA: TGTGCCAGCAGCCCCCCTCCTAGCGGGGGGGGAAATAGGCAGTATTTT. Translating gives CASSPPPSGGGNRQYF.

This rearrangement joins TRBV9 to TRBJ2-2; 10 bases agree with TRBD2. Trimming cost V 3 bases and J 0 bases; bases outside gene matches: 11. CDR3 length: 19 residues. Germline-derived CDR1 and CDR2 are SGDLS and YYNGEE. CDR3 bases: TGTGCCAGCAGCGCCCTAGTAGCGGGGGGCGAATCGAACACCGGGGAGCTGTTTTTT. Translated, it gives CASSALVAGGESNTGELFF.

The J gene is TRBJ2-6, the V gene TRBV6-4; D perhaps matches TRBD1 (6 bases). The V and J ends lost 5 bases and 12 bases respectively, with 14 bases between them. CDR3 length equals 13 residues. Germline CDR1 is MRHNA and CDR2 is SNTAGT. CDR3 sequence (DNA): TGTGCCAGCAGTATAACAGGGAACAGCGTCCTGACTTTC. This sequence encodes CASSITGNSVLTF.

The chain employs TRBV5-1 and TRBJ2-3; 9 nucleotides line up with TRBD2. The junction had 7 bases not matched to a gene; V was cut back by 6 bases and J by 5 bases. The length of the CDR3 is 14 residues. The germline V gene has CDR1 SGHRS and CDR2 YFSETQ. The DNA for the CDR3 is TGCGCCAGCAACGAGCGGGGGGCAGGAGATACGCAGTATTTT. Protein: CASNERGAGDTQYF.

This clone was observed a handful of times. This chain links TRBV7-9 with TRBJ1-6, with 10 positions matching TRBD1. The V gene's germline CDR1 is SEHNR and CDR2 FQNEAQ (reference sequence). Losses at the gene ends were 5 bases for V and 4 bases for J; bases not matched to a gene: 8. CDR3 length: 17 amino acids. In DNA, the CDR3 is TGTGCCAGCAGCGCACAGAGGGACAGGGGATATAATTCACCCCTCCACTTT. Its translation is CASSAQRDRGYNSPLHF. Full variable domain (remainder filled in from reference TRBV7-9 and TRBJ1-6): DTGVSQNPRHKITKRGQNVTFRCDPISEHNRLYWYRQTLGQGPEFLTYFQNEAQLEKSRLLSDRFSAERPKGSFSTLEIQRTEQGDSAMYLCASSAQRDRGYNSPLHFGNGTRLTVT.

In DNA form, the CDR3 reads TGTGCCAGCAGTTCCGAGGGGGCCGGTAATTCACCCCTCCACTTT. Its translation is CASSSEGAGNSPLHF. This chain uses TRBV27 with TRBJ1-6, with 7 bases identical to TRBD1. Germline CDR1 is MNHEY and CDR2 is SMNVEV (reference sequence). J gave up 6 bases and V 4 bases, and 6 bases lay outside the gene matches. The CDR3 covers 15 residues.

The chain employs TRBV30 and TRBJ2-7; D remains unclear. Germline V lookup: CDR1 GTSNPN, CDR2 SVGIG (reference sequence). This CDR3 is built from 13 residues. V lost 4 bases and J 7 bases, leaving 17 bases between the germline ends. CDR3 nucleotides: TGTGCCTGGAAAGTGCGGTGGGTCGGGGAGCAGTACTTC. Translating it yields CAWKVRWVGEQYF.

This clone was seen only a few times. The genes are TRBV11-3 and TRBJ2-1; possibly TRBD1 for D (5 bases). Germline V gene sequence: CDR1 SGHNT, CDR2 YENEEA. CDR3 size: 18 residues. The V end lost 1 base, the J end lost 0 bases, and 16 bases lay between the germline ends. The CDR3 sequence is CASSLGGGARSSYNEQFF. DNA for the CDR3: TGTGCCAGCAGCTTAGGGGGTGGGGCCAGGAGCTCCTACAATGAGCAGTTCTTC.

This chain joins TRBV12-5 and TRBJ2-3; weak D call: TRBD1 (6 bases). The CDR3 sequence is 15 residues long. From germline, CDR1 is LGHNT and CDR2 FRNRAP. V lost 3 bases to trimming and J lost 0 bases, with 10 bases between them. CDR3 sequence reads: CASGFGTTSTDTQYF. CDR3 nucleotide sequence: TGTGCTAGTGGTTTCGGGACAACGAGCACAGATACGCAGTATTTT.

This chain uses TRBV6-1 with TRBJ1-1; D unclear. The CDR3 extends over 15 amino acids. From germline, CDR1 is MNHNS and CDR2 SASEGT. Trimming removed 3 bases at V and 1 base at J, with 12 bases between. The CDR3 nucleotides read TGTGCCAGCAGTGATCGAAGCTTAAGGAACACTGAAGCTTTCTTT. This encodes CASSDRSLRNTEAFF.

J is TRBJ2-3 and V is TRBV6-5, with 7 bases lining up with TRBD1. The ends lost 10 bases at V and 5 bases at J; junction bases unmatched: 15. The CDR3 has 15 amino acids. Per germline, CDR1 MNHEY and CDR2 SVGAGI. The DNA for the CDR3 is TGTGCCACAAAACCAGACAGGGTAGCTCGAGATACGCAGTATTTT. It encodes CATKPDRVARDTQYF.